A selection of T cell receptor beta chains follows, all from one sample in a study of T cells after yellow fever vaccination. TCRdb itself ran the 5' RACE reads through MiXCR, one entry per CDR3 protein. The sample records roughly 400,000 distinct CDR3 sequences, around 20% being singletons. Here the sequenced sample was PBMCs, taken before the yellow fever booster vaccination. All receptors come from a man younger than 35 who received the YFV17D yellow fever vaccine. Each CDR3 is given with its conserved first and last residue. D genes are given only for firm matches. Clone size appears in some rows only: once, few, many, or a class for an expanded clone.

j_call,d_call,v_call,clone_size,cdr3_aa,cdr3_nt
TRBJ2-5,NA,TRBV18,few,CASSPRGNQETQYF,TGTGCCAGCTCACCACGAGGGAACCAAGAGACCCAGTACTTC
TRBJ2-1,TRBD2,TRBV18,NA,CASSRGERGGQGGRIF,TGTGCCAGCTCCCGAGGCGAGCGGGGGGGCCAAGGTGGCAGGATCTTC
TRBJ2-5,NA,TRBV10-3,few,CAIRPAGRKQETQYF,TGTGCCATCAGGCCCGCGGGACGGAAGCAAGAGACCCAGTACTTC
TRBJ2-3,TRBD2,TRBV3-1,few,CASSQLSGDTDTQYF,TGTGCCAGCAGCCAACTGAGCGGGGACACAGATACGCAGTATTTT
TRBJ1-2,NA,TRBV20-1,NA,CSAVDYLGRGYTF,TGCAGTGCCGTGGACTACTTGGGACGTGGCTACACCTTC
TRBJ2-5,NA,TRBV9,NA,CASSVGLPMGTQYF,TGTGCCAGCAGCGTGGGACTTCCGATGGGGACCCAGTACTTC
TRBJ2-2,TRBD2,TRBV11-3,NA,CASSLGATSTGTGELFF,TGTGCCAGCAGCTTAGGGGCGACTAGCACAGGCACCGGGGAGCTGTTTTTT
TRBJ2-2,NA,TRBV7-6,NA,CACRSGNTGELFF,TGTGCCTGCCGGAGTGGGAACACCGGGGAGCTGTTTTTT
TRBJ1-6,NA,TRBV6-2/TRBV6-3,NA,CAIKRDDSSYNSPLHF,TGTGCCATAAAGCGGGACGACAGCTCCTATAATTCACCCCTCCACTTT
TRBJ2-3,NA,TRBV4-1,NA,CASSHTPPEAAMDTQYF,TGCGCCAGCAGCCACACCCCGCCCGAGGCGGCCATGGATACGCAGTATTTT
TRBJ2-2,NA,TRBV5-1,NA,CASSQRSNTGELFF,TGCGCCAGCAGTCAGCGTTCCAACACCGGGGAGCTGTTTTTT